This TCR beta chain comes out of a study of cytomegalovirus exposure and HLA in healthy donors. At the level of the study: An early data release held 79 million or so unique TCRs from HLA-typed donors.

Study-wide results and caveats: The study listed under 200 cytomegalovirus-associated TCR beta chains.

CDR3 length: 14 residues. The germline gives CDR1 MNHEY, CDR2 SVGAGI. V shed 6 bases and J 8 bases; nucleotides not matched to a gene: 9. Primers: 60 Vbeta forward and 13 Jbeta reverse. Data came from immunoSEQ multiplex PCR; TCRdb stores just in-frame clones and leaves some out. The sample has hundreds of thousands of clones; around 89% are singletons. As to this clone: Its antigen is as yet unknown.

Sequences were obtained from PBMCs. This clonotype was sampled from a woman aged 18-29 years in good health and CMV-seronegative. The chain couples TRBV6-5 to TRBJ1-4; 7 positions match TRBD1. DNA of the CDR3: TGTGCCAGCAGCTTACGACAGGGTAACGAAAAACTGTTTTTT. It specifies CASSLRQGNEKLFF.